The 14 T cell receptor beta chains listed next were all sequenced from one sample in a study of CD8 T cells in Susac syndrome. The RNA, about 0.45 to 1 ug, was put through reverse transcription using random hexamers. TCRdb reprocessed the immunoSEQ multiplex PCR reads with MiXCR, giving one entry per CDR3 protein. Of about 280,000 distinct CDR3 sequences in the sample, 85% were seen once. The sequenced material came from CD8+ T cells from PBMCs. These receptors originate from a human donor with multiple sclerosis.

The J gene is TRBJ2-5, the V gene TRBV6-5; D possibly corresponds to TRBD1 (5 bases). Trimming stripped 4 bases from V and 6 bases from J, with 21 bases between. Germline V gives CDR1 MNHEY, CDR2 SVGAGI. The CDR3 totals 16 residues. The CDR3 DNA follows: TGTGCCAGCAGTTCATCCCTCTGGGGCGCAACCAAGACCCAGTACTTC. This gives the protein CASSSSLWGATKTQYF.

V gene TRBV28 combines with J gene TRBJ2-1; unclear D gene. Germline lookup yields CDR1 MDHEN and CDR2 SYDVKM. Trimming shortened V by 6 bases and J by 0 bases, and 15 bases separated the two germline ends. The CDR3 contains 16 residues. The CDR3 nucleotides are TGTGCCAGCAGCCCCTCTATAACGCACTCCTACAATGAGCAGTTCTTC. This gives the protein CASSPSITHSYNEQFF.

The J gene is TRBJ2-7, the V gene TRBV5-5; maybe TRBD1 (6 bases). Per germline, CDR1 SGHKS and CDR2 YYEKEE (reference sequence). The CDR3 spans 13 residues. Trimming cost V 7 bases and J 3 bases, with 14 bases left between them. The CDR3 coding sequence is TGTGCCAGCCACTTCCAGGGGCTCTACGAGCAGTACTTC. Translating gives CASHFQGLYEQYF. The full variable domain, in which reference TRBV5-5 and TRBJ2-7 provide the parts outside the CDR3, is DAGVTQSPTHLIKTRGQQVTLRCSPISGHKSVSWYQQVLGQGPQFIFQYYEKEERGRGNFPDRFSARQFPNYSSELNVNALLLGDSALYLCASHFQGLYEQYFGPGTRLTVT.

The chain employs TRBV5-1 and TRBJ1-1; tentative D call: TRBD1 (5 bases). Trimming shortened V by 0 bases and J by 10 bases, and 13 bases separated the two germline ends. The CDR3 sequence is 13 residues long. Germline V lookup: CDR1 SGHRS, CDR2 YFSETQ. The CDR3: CASSLEPPGTAFF. Written as DNA, the CDR3 is TGCGCCAGCAGCTTGGAACCCCCCGGGACAGCTTTCTTT. The full variable domain, with the rest looked up from reference TRBV5-1 and TRBJ1-1, is KAGVTQTPRYLIKTRGQQVTLSCSPISGHRSVSWYQQTPGQGLQFLFEYFSETQRNKGNFPGRFSGRQFSNSRSEMNVSTLELGDSALYLCASSLEPPGTAFFGQGTRLTVV.

The chain combines TRBV25-1 with TRBJ2-1; TRBD1 matches at 7 bases. With V trimmed by 2 bases and J by 5 bases, 3 bases remained unmatched. Germline CDR1 reads MGHDK; CDR2 reads SYGVNS. The CDR3 length is 14 residues. CDR3 region: CASSEGDRHNEQFF. The DNA for the CDR3 is TGTGCCAGCAGTGAAGGGGACAGACACAATGAGCAGTTCTTC.

The genes are TRBV14 and TRBJ2-1; TRBD2 matches 7 bases. The J segment lost 4 bases and the V segment lost 1 base, leaving 13 bases of the junction unmatched. Germline CDR1 is SGHDN and CDR2 is FVKESK. The CDR3 runs to 18 residues. CDR3: CASSQVFPSGEGYNEQFF. The CDR3 region has the DNA TGTGCCAGCAGCCAAGTTTTTCCTAGCGGAGAAGGATACAATGAGCAGTTCTTC. The full variable domain, completed using reference TRBV14 and TRBJ2-1, is EAGVTQFPSHSVIEKGQTVTLRCDPISGHDNLYWYRRVMGKEIKFLLHFVKESKQDESGMPNNRFLAERTGGTYSTLKVQPAELEDSGVYFCASSQVFPSGEGYNEQFFGPGTRLTVL.

The rearrangement joins TRBV5-1 to TRBJ2-1; the D gene is possibly TRBD2 (6 bases). CDR1 and CDR2 (germline): SGHRS, YFSETQ. This CDR3 has 15 amino acids. Between the trimmed V and J ends, which lost 2 bases and 10 bases, there was a span of 19 bases. CDR3 in DNA: TGCGCCAGCAGCTTAAGCGGGTATATCGAAAGGGAGCAGTTCTTC. Translation gives CASSLSGYIEREQFF.

The gene calls are TRBV10-3 and TRBJ1-1; possibly TRBD1 for D (5 bases). Germline V gene data show CDR1 as ENHRY and CDR2 as SYGVKD. The CDR3 loop spans 14 amino acids. Trimming took off 1 base at V and 2 bases at J, with 8 bases between the two ends. CDR3 nucleotides: TGTGCCATCAGTGAGTATGGACACAACACTGAAGCTTTCTTT. It yields the protein CAISEYGHNTEAFF.

The rearrangement joins TRBV9 to TRBJ2-1, with unresolved D. The V end was cut by 0 bases, the J end by 6 bases, with 7 bases between. CDR1 is SGDLS and CDR2 is YYNGEE in the germline V gene. The CDR3 extends over 13 amino acids. For the CDR3, the DNA is TGTGCCAGCAGCGTAGGACCATCCAATGAGCAGTTCTTC. Translating it yields CASSVGPSNEQFF.

This rearrangement joins TRBV11-1 to TRBJ2-2, with 7 positions matching TRBD1. The germline CDR1 and CDR2 sequences are SGHAT and FQDESV (reference sequence). This CDR3 has 21 amino acids. The ends lost 4 bases at V and 0 bases at J; junction bases unmatched: 20. Here the CDR3 DNA reads TGTGCCAGCAGCTCACCAATTTATGGTTGGACAGGCAACGCGAACACCGGGGAGCTGTTTTTT. Translated, it gives CASSSPIYGWTGNANTGELFF.

The V call is TRBV30, the J call TRBJ1-1; a weak D match, TRBD1 (6 bases). This CDR3 region has 11 residues. V was pared by 5 bases and J by 5 bases, with 9 bases between. Germline loops: CDR1 GTSNPN, CDR2 SVGIG (reference sequence). DNA of the CDR3: TGTGCCTGGGACCAGGGGACTGAAGCTTTCTTT. Translating it yields CAWDQGTEAFF.

This clonotype was seen only a few times. The V call is TRBV6-5, the J call TRBJ2-1, with 11 bases that match TRBD2. V was pared by 0 bases and J by 9 bases, with 7 bases of the junction left unmatched. The CDR3 consists of 16 residues. CDR1 is MNHEY, CDR2 SVGAGI, per germline. In DNA, the CDR3 is TGTGCCAGCAGTTACTCGATGTCACTAGCGGGAGCTGAGCAGTTCTTC. Protein: CASSYSMSLAGAEQFF.

The chain is built from TRBV7-9 and TRBJ2-5; tentatively, D is TRBD1 or TRBD2 (5 bases each). The CDR3 loop spans 16 amino acids. Germline loops: CDR1 SEHNR, CDR2 FQNEAQ (reference sequence). Trimming shortened V by 3 bases and J by 2 bases, and 16 bases separated the two germline ends. CDR3 region: CASSFYRDRRQETQYF. Written as DNA, the CDR3 is TGTGCCAGCAGCTTTTACCGGGACCGACGACAAGAGACCCAGTACTTC.

V is TRBV2 and J is TRBJ1-1; D uncertain. Per the germline V gene, CDR1 is SNHLY and CDR2 is FYNNEI. The CDR3 loop spans 10 amino acids. Trimming pared 8 bases from V and 10 bases from J, leaving 11 bases between. The CDR3 region has the DNA TGTGCCAGCCGCCGTTCGGGAGCTTTCTTT. Protein sequence: CASRRSGAFF.